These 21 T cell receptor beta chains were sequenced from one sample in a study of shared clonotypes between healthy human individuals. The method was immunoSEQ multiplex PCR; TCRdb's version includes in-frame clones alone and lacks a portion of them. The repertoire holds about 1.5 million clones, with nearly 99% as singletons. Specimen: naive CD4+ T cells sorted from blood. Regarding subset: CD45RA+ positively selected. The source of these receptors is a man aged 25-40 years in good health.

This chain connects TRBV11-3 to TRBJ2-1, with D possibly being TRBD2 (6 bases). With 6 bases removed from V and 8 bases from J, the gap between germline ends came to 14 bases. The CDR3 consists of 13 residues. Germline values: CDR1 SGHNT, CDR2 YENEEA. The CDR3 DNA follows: TGTGCCAGCAGTTCTACTAGCCGCGATGAGCAGTTCTTC. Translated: CASSSTSRDEQFF.

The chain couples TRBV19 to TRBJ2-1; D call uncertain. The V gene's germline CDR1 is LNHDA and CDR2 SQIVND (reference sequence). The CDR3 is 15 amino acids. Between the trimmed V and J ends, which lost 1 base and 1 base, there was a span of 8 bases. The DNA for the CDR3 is TGTGCCAGTAGTATAGCACGAGGTTCCTACAATGAGCAGTTCTTC. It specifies CASSIARGSYNEQFF. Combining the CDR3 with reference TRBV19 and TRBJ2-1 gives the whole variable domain DGGITQSPKYLFRKEGQNVTLSCEQNLNHDAMYWYRQDPGQGLRLIYYSQIVNDFQKGDIAEGYSVSREKKESFPLTVTSAQKNPTAFYLCASSIARGSYNEQFFGPGTRLTVL.

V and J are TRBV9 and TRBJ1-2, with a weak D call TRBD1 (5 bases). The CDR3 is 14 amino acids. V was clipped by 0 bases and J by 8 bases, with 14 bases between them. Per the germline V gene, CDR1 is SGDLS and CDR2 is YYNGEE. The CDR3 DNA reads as TGTGCCAGCAGCGTAGGAATAGGGGCTGGAGGCTACACCTTC. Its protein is CASSVGIGAGGYTF.

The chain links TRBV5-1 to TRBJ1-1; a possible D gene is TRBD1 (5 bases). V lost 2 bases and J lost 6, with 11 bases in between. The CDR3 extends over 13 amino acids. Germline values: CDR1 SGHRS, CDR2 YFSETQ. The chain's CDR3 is CASSFGGGAEAFF. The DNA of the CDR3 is TGCGCCAGCAGCTTCGGGGGTGGGGCTGAAGCTTTCTTT. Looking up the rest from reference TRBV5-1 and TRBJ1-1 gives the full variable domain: KAGVTQTPRYLIKTRGQQVTLSCSPISGHRSVSWYQQTPGQGLQFLFEYFSETQRNKGNFPGRFSGRQFSNSRSEMNVSTLELGDSALYLCASSFGGGAEAFFGQGTRLTVV.

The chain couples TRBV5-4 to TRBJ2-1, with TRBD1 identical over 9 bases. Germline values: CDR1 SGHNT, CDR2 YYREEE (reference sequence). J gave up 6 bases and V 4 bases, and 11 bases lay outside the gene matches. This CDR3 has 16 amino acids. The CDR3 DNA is TGTGCCAGCAGCCCGACCCGGGACAGGGAAAGCAATGAGCAGTTCTTC. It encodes CASSPTRDRESNEQFF.

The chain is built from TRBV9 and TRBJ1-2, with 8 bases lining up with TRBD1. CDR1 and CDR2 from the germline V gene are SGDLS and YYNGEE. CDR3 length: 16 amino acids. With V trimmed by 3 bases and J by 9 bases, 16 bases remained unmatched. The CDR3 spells CASSAIQGALLSRYTF. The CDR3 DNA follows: TGTGCCAGCAGCGCGATTCAGGGGGCTCTTCTCTCGCGCTACACCTTC.

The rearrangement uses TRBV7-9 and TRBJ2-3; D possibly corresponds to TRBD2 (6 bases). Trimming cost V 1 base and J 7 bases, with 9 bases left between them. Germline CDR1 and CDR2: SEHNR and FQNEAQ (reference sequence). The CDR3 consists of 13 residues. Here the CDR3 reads CASSLEGLYTQYF. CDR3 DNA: TGTGCCAGCAGCTTAGAGGGACTCTATACGCAGTATTTT. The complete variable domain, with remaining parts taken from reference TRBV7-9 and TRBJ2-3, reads DTGVSQNPRHKITKRGQNVTFRCDPISEHNRLYWYRQTLGQGPEFLTYFQNEAQLEKSRLLSDRFSAERPKGSFSTLEIQRTEQGDSAMYLCASSLEGLYTQYFGPGTRLTVL.

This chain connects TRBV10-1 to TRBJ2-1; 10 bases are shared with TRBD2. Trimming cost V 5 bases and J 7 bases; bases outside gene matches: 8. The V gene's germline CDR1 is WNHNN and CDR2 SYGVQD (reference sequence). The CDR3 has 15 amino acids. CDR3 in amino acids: CASSPSSGRLNEQFF. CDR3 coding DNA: TGCGCCAGCAGTCCCTCTAGCGGGAGACTTAATGAGCAGTTCTTC.

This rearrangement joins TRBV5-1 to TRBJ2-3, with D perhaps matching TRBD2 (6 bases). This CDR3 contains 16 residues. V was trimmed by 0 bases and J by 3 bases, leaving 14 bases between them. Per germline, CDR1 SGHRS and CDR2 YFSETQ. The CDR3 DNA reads TGCGCCAGCAGCTTGGGCCTATGGGGGAGGACAGATACGCAGTATTTT. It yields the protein CASSLGLWGRTDTQYF.

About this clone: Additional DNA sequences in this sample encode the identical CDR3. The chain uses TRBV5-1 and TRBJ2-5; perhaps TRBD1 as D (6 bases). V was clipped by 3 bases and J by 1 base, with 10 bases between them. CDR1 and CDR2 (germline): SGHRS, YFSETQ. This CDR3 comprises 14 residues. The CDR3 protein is CASSSGQIQETQYF. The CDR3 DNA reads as TGCGCCAGCAGCTCCGGACAGATCCAAGAGACCCAGTACTTC.

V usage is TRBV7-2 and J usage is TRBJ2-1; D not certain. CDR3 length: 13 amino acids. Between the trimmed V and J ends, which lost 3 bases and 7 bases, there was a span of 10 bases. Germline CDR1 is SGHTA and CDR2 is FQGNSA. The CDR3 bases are TGTGCCAGCAGCTTTCTCAACAAAAATGAGCAGTTCTTC. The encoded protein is CASSFLNKNEQFF.

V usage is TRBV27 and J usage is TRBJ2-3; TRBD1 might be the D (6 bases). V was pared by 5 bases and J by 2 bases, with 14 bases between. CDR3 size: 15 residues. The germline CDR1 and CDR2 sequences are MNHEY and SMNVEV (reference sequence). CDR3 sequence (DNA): TGTGCCAGCAGTCCCCCGGACAGATTCACAGATACGCAGTATTTT. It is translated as CASSPPDRFTDTQYF.

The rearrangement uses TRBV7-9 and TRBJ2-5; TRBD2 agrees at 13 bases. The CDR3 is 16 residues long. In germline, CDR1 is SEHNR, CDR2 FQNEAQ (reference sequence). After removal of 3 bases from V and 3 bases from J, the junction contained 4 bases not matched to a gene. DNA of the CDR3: TGTGCCAGCAGCTTTCCGGGACTAGCGGGAAAAGAGACCCAGTACTTC. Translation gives CASSFPGLAGKETQYF. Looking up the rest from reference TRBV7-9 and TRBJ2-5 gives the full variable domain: DTGVSQNPRHKITKRGQNVTFRCDPISEHNRLYWYRQTLGQGPEFLTYFQNEAQLEKSRLLSDRFSAERPKGSFSTLEIQRTEQGDSAMYLCASSFPGLAGKETQYFGPGTRLLVL.

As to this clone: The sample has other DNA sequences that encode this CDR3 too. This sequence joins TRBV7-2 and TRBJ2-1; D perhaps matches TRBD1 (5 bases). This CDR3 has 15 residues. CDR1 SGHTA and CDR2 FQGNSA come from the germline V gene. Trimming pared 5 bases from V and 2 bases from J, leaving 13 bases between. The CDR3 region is CASSLDRRTYNEQFF. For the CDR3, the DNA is TGTGCCAGCAGCCTCGACAGAAGAACCTACAATGAGCAGTTCTTC.

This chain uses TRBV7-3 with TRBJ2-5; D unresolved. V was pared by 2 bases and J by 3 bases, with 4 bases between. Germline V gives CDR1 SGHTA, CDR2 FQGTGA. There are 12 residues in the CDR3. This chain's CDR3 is CASSLDKETQYF. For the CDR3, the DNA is TGTGCCAGCAGCTTAGACAAAGAGACCCAGTACTTC.

The CDR3 is CASSVGQDPDYEQYF. As DNA, the CDR3 is TGTGCCAGCAGCGTAGGACAGGACCCAGACTACGAGCAGTACTTC. The chain employs TRBV9 and TRBJ2-7; D may be TRBD1 (6 bases). The CDR3 is 15 residues long. From germline, CDR1 is SGDLS and CDR2 YYNGEE. Trimming removed 0 bases at V and 3 bases at J, with 13 bases between.

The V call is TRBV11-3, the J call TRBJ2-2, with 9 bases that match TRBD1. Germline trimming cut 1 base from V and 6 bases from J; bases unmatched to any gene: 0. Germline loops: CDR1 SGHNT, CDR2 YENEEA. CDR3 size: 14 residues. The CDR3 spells CASSLGQGAGELFF. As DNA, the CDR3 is TGTGCCAGCAGCTTAGGACAGGGGGCCGGGGAGCTGTTTTTT.

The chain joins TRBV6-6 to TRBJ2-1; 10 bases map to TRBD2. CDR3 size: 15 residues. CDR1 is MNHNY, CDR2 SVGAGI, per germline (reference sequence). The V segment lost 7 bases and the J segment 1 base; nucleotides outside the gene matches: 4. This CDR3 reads CASTERGGSYNEQFF. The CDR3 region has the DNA TGTGCCAGCACAGAGCGGGGGGGGTCCTACAATGAGCAGTTCTTC.

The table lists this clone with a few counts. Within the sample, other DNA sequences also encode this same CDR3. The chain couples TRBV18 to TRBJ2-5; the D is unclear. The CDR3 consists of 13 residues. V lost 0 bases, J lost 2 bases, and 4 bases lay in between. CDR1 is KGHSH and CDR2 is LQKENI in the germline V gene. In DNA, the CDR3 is TGTGCCAGCTCACCACCGGGGCAAGAGACCCAGTACTTC. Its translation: CASSPPGQETQYF.

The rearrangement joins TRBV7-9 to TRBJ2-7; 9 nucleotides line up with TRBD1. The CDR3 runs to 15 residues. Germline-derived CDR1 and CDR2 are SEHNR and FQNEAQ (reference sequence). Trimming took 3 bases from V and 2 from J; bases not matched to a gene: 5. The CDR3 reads CASSFWDRDAYEQYF. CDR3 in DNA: TGTGCCAGCAGCTTTTGGGACAGGGACGCCTACGAGCAGTACTTC.

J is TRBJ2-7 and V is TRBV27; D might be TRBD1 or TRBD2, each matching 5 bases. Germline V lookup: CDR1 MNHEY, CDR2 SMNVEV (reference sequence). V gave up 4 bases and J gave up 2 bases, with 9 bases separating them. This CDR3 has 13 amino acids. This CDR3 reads CASSSQGAYEQYF. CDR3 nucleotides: TGTGCCAGCAGTTCGCAGGGAGCCTACGAGCAGTACTTC.